Presented here are 25 T cell receptor beta chains from one specimen sequenced in a study of blood T cell repertoires in COVID-19. Data came from immunoSEQ multiplex PCR; TCRdb stores just in-frame clones and leaves some out. The table includes more than 250,000 clones, approximately 90% detected once. Material for sequencing was PBMCs or T cells enriched from blood (not recorded which). These receptors were taken from a woman between 40 and 55 years old who had recovered from COVID-19.

The chain employs TRBV5-1 and TRBJ2-2; D may be TRBD2 (6 bases). Germline V gene lookup returns CDR1 SGHRS and CDR2 YFSETQ. Trimming cost V 4 bases and J 3 bases, with 10 bases left between them. This CDR3 has 14 residues. The chain's CDR3 is CASSHGDYTGELFF. The CDR3 nucleotides read TGCGCCAGCAGCCACGGGGACTACACCGGGGAGCTGTTTTTT.

The rearrangement joins TRBV2 to TRBJ2-2; D is uncertain. Trimming took off 4 bases at V and 7 bases at J, with 13 bases between the two ends. Looked up from germline, CDR1 is SNHLY and CDR2 is FYNNEI. The CDR3 has 14 amino acids. CDR3: CASSGNSLVGELFF. The CDR3 region has the DNA TGTGCCAGCAGTGGTAATAGCTTAGTCGGGGAGCTGTTTTTT.

The chain employs TRBV19 and TRBJ2-5; 10 bases map to TRBD1. This CDR3 is 14 amino acids long. J gave up 5 bases and V 5 bases, and 5 bases lay outside the gene matches. The V gene's germline CDR1 is LNHDA and CDR2 SQIVND (reference sequence). The chain's CDR3 is CASSSTGGWETQYF. The CDR3, as DNA: TGTGCCAGTAGTTCGACAGGGGGCTGGGAGACCCAGTACTTC. Full variable domain (outside the CDR3, taken from reference TRBV19 and TRBJ2-5): DGGITQSPKYLFRKEGQNVTLSCEQNLNHDAMYWYRQDPGQGLRLIYYSQIVNDFQKGDIAEGYSVSREKKESFPLTVTSAQKNPTAFYLCASSSTGGWETQYFGPGTRLLVL.

The chain employs TRBV5-4 and TRBJ2-7; 9 bases line up with TRBD1. Germline V gives CDR1 SGHNT, CDR2 YYREEE (reference sequence). CDR3 size: 16 residues. After removal of 0 bases from V and 7 bases from J, the junction contained 11 bases not matched to a gene. DNA for the CDR3: TGTGCCAGCAGCTTGGAGGGGACAGGGAATTCAGGGGAGCAGTACTTC. Amino acid sequence: CASSLEGTGNSGEQYF. Complete variable domain (other parts from reference TRBV5-4 and TRBJ2-7): ETGVTQSPTHLIKTRGQQVTLRCSSQSGHNTVSWYQQALGQGPQFIFQYYREEENGRGNFPPRFSGLQFPNYSSELNVNALELDDSALYLCASSLEGTGNSGEQYFGPGTRLTVT.

The gene calls are TRBV27 and TRBJ1-5; possibly TRBD1 for D (5 bases). V was shortened by 9 bases and J by 0 bases, with 12 bases between the two germline ends. The CDR3 sequence is 14 residues long. CDR1 is MNHEY, CDR2 SMNVEV, per germline (reference sequence). CDR3 bases: TGTGCCAGTCGGGGGATCGTTAGCAATCAGCCCCAGCATTTT. Protein: CASRGIVSNQPQHF.

The gene calls are TRBV9 and TRBJ1-3; 8 bases map to TRBD1. V was clipped by 0 bases and J by 0 bases; unmatched bases: 11. This CDR3 region has 19 residues. Looked up from germline, CDR1 is SGDLS and CDR2 is YYNGEE. CDR3 DNA: TGTGCCAGCAGCGTAGATTGGGTTGGGGGACAGGCCTCTGGAAACACCATATATTTT. Residues: CASSVDWVGGQASGNTIYF.

The rearrangement joins TRBV11-2 to TRBJ2-5; 9 bases agree with TRBD2. V shed 3 bases and J 4 bases; nucleotides not matched to a gene: 9. CDR1 is SGHAT and CDR2 is FQNNGV in the germline V gene. The CDR3 sequence is 16 residues long. CDR3 sequence reads: CASSLPRSGSLETQYF. CDR3 bases: TGTGCCAGCAGCTTGCCCCGTAGCGGGAGCCTAGAGACCCAGTACTTC.

The chain recombines TRBV7-8 with TRBJ1-5; 12 nucleotides line up with TRBD1. The CDR3 has 18 residues. The germline V gene has CDR1 SGHVS and CDR2 FQNEAQ. J was trimmed by 9 bases and V by 4 bases; bases with no gene match: 16. The CDR3 DNA reads TGTGCCAGCAGCTCCTCACCGGGACAGGGGGCGACCGCATTGCCCCAGCATTTT. Amino acid sequence: CASSSSPGQGATALPQHF.

The chain recombines TRBV27 with TRBJ2-7; 10 nucleotides match TRBD2. The CDR3 has 16 amino acids. Trimming at V came to 4 bases and at J to 0 bases, leaving 6 bases not matched to a gene. Germline CDR1 is MNHEY and CDR2 is SMNVEV (reference sequence). The CDR3 loop is CASSSLTSGASYEQYF. For the CDR3, the DNA is TGTGCCAGCAGTTCCCTCACTAGCGGGGCCTCCTACGAGCAGTACTTC.

This clone was observed a handful of times. The chain recombines TRBV6-5 with TRBJ2-7; 8 bases map to TRBD1. Unmatched junction bases numbered 8, after V lost 6 bases and J lost 4 bases. The CDR3 consists of 14 residues. From germline, CDR1 is MNHEY and CDR2 SVGAGI. This CDR3 reads CASRPRGLQYEQYF. The CDR3 nucleotides are TGTGCCAGCAGACCCAGGGGGCTGCAGTACGAGCAGTACTTC.

This chain links TRBV28 with TRBJ2-1, with TRBD2 as a possible D gene (5 bases). The CDR3 is made up of 15 amino acids. In germline, CDR1 is MDHEN, CDR2 SYDVKM. Trimming stripped 6 bases from V and 0 bases from J, with 12 bases between. In DNA, the CDR3 is TGTGCCAGCAGGGCCGGGAAGACCTCCTACAATGAGCAGTTCTTC. Translating it yields CASRAGKTSYNEQFF. Full variable domain (outside the CDR3, taken from reference TRBV28 and TRBJ2-1): DVKVTQSSRYLVKRTGEKVFLECVQDMDHENMFWYRQDPGLGLRLIYFSYDVKMKEKGDIPEGYSVSREKKERFSLILESASTNQTSMYLCASRAGKTSYNEQFFGPGTRLTVL.

The chain has TRBV2 and TRBJ1-4, with D possibly TRBD1 on 5 matching bases. This CDR3 has 14 amino acids. Germline CDR1 and CDR2: SNHLY and FYNNEI. V was trimmed by 0 bases and J by 8 bases, leaving 10 bases between them. CDR3 in DNA: TGTGCCAGCAGTGAAGCGCTTCGGGGGGAAAAACTGTTTTTT. This encodes CASSEALRGEKLFF. The full variable domain, with the rest looked up from reference TRBV2 and TRBJ1-4, is EPEVTQTPSHQVTQMGQEVILRCVPISNHLYFYWYRQILGQKVEFLVSFYNNEISEKSEIFDDQFSVERPDGSNFTLKIRSTKLEDSAMYFCASSEALRGEKLFFGSGTQLSVL.

A few counts support this clone. V and J are TRBV11-2 and TRBJ2-1, with TRBD2 identical over 7 bases. CDR1 and CDR2 from the germline V gene are SGHAT and FQNNGV. CDR3 length: 14 amino acids. Trimming at V came to 2 bases and at J to 8 bases, leaving 6 bases not matched to a gene. The CDR3 DNA follows: TGTGCCAGCAGCTTACTAGCGGTAATCTATGAGCAGTTCTTC. Its translation: CASSLLAVIYEQFF.

This clone was observed a handful of times. This chain links TRBV7-9 with TRBJ2-6; TRBD1 agrees at 10 bases. With 5 bases clipped from V and 2 bases from J, the junction kept 3 bases outside the gene matches. The CDR3 is 16 residues long. Germline CDR1 reads SEHNR; CDR2 reads FQNEAQ (reference sequence). The CDR3 reads CASSAGQGTGANVLTF. Here the CDR3 DNA reads TGTGCCAGCAGCGCGGGACAGGGGACTGGGGCCAACGTCCTGACTTTC.

Concerning this clone: Other DNA variants within this sample encode the same CDR3. The chain has TRBV9 and TRBJ2-1; 11 bases map to TRBD2. J gave up 5 bases and V 1 base, and 2 bases lay outside the gene matches. This CDR3 has 15 amino acids. Germline CDR1 reads SGDLS; CDR2 reads YYNGEE. The CDR3 region has the DNA TGTGCCAGCAGCGTACTAGCGGGAGGAAACAATGAGCAGTTCTTC. This encodes CASSVLAGGNNEQFF.

This clone came up once. V usage is TRBV4-3 and J usage is TRBJ1-4; D call uncertain. Deletions cut 1 base from V and 4 bases from J, with 19 bases between. The V gene's germline CDR1 is LGHNA and CDR2 YSLEER. This CDR3 region has 18 residues. CDR3 sequence reads: CASSQVSSAGIGNEKLFF. The CDR3 region has the DNA TGCGCCAGCAGCCAAGTATCCTCGGCGGGGATTGGTAATGAAAAACTGTTTTTT.

This rearrangement joins TRBV7-2 to TRBJ1-2, with D perhaps TRBD1 (6 bases). Trimming stripped 2 bases from V and 1 base from J, with 8 bases between. This CDR3 is 14 amino acids long. Germline loops: CDR1 SGHTA, CDR2 FQGNSA. The DNA for the CDR3 is TGTGCCAGCAGCTTAACAGGGAATAACTATGGCTACACCTTC. This sequence encodes CASSLTGNNYGYTF.

This chain joins TRBV28 and TRBJ2-1; D may be TRBD2 (6 bases). The CDR3 spans 16 residues. The V gene's germline CDR1 is MDHEN and CDR2 SYDVKM. Trimming took off 6 bases at V and 9 bases at J, with 24 bases between the two ends. Here the CDR3 reads CASRTPGRGRQGEQFF. The CDR3 DNA follows: TGTGCCAGCAGGACCCCTGGGAGAGGGAGGCAGGGTGAGCAGTTCTTC.

The V call is TRBV7-8, the J call TRBJ2-7; 8 positions match TRBD1. With V trimmed by 5 bases and J by 3 bases, 15 bases remained unmatched. This CDR3 has 17 residues. Germline lookup yields CDR1 SGHVS and CDR2 FQNEAQ. As DNA, the CDR3 is TGTGCCAGCAGCGGCCCCTCCGGGACAGGAGTAAACTACGAGCAGTACTTC. This codes for CASSGPSGTGVNYEQYF.

The V and J genes are TRBV6-5 and TRBJ2-7; D is possibly TRBD2 (5 bases). This CDR3 has 13 residues. Looked up from germline, CDR1 is MNHEY and CDR2 is SVGAGI. The V end lost 3 bases, the J end lost 0 bases, and 6 bases lay between the germline ends. CDR3 region: CASSYRDSYEQYF. The DNA of the CDR3 is TGTGCCAGCAGTTATCGGGACTCCTACGAGCAGTACTTC.

The CDR3 nucleotides read TGTGCCAGCAGCAAACCCTCGCGACTAGTTTGCGAGCAGTACTTC. Amino acid sequence: CASSKPSRLVCEQYF. The chain carries TRBV21-1 and TRBJ2-7; the table names TRBD2, a call not compared with the DNA. TRBV21-1 is reported as a pseudogene. There are 15 residues in the CDR3.

The CDR3 here is CASSLDSQNTIYF. DNA for the CDR3: TGTGCCAGCTCCCTGGACAGCCAAAACACCATATATTTT. This chain links TRBV18 with TRBJ1-3; D perhaps matches TRBD1 (6 bases). CDR1 KGHSH and CDR2 LQKENI come from the germline V gene. The CDR3 runs 13 residues. Trimming pared 6 bases from V and 6 bases from J, leaving 12 bases between. The variable domain in full, completed from reference TRBV18 and TRBJ1-3, reads NAGVMQNPRHLVRRRGQEARLRCSPMKGHSHVYWYRQLPEEGLKFMVYLQKENIIDESGMPKERFSAEFPKEGPSILRIQQVVRGDSAAYFCASSLDSQNTIYFGEGSWLTVV.

Written as DNA, the CDR3 is TGTGCCAGCAGTCTGCGACAGGCTTTAGGAGCAACTAATGAAAAACTGTTTTTT. Amino acids: CASSLRQALGATNEKLFF. V usage is TRBV28 and J usage is TRBJ1-4; D possibly corresponds to TRBD1 (6 bases). This CDR3 comprises 18 residues. V shed 5 bases and J shed 0 bases, with 19 bases lying between them. The V gene's germline CDR1 is MDHEN and CDR2 SYDVKM.

The count of this clone is one. The chain carries TRBV28 and TRBJ2-5, with 7 bases lining up with TRBD2. The junction had 10 bases not matched to a gene; V was cut back by 2 bases and J by 1 base. Germline V gene data show CDR1 as MDHEN and CDR2 as SYDVKM. The CDR3 has 17 amino acids. Here the CDR3 reads CASSLRGWEGIQETQYF. CDR3 DNA: TGTGCCAGCAGTTTAAGGGGATGGGAGGGCATCCAAGAGACCCAGTACTTC.

As for this clone: At one end, the junction sequence differs from germline, possibly due to a read error. The CDR3 sequence: CASGPRDRGIF. CDR3 sequence (DNA): TGTGCCAGCGGACCCCGGGACAGGGGTATATTC. The chain has TRBV7-9 and TRBJ2-7, with 10 bases fitting TRBD1. The CDR3 is 11 amino acids. Germline CDR1 is SEHNR and CDR2 is FQNEAQ (reference sequence). The full variable domain, completed using reference TRBV7-9 and TRBJ2-7, is DTGVSQNPRHKITKRGQNVTFRCDPISEHNRLYWYRQTLGQGPEFLTYFQNEAQLEKSRLLSDRFSAERPKGSFSTLEIQRTEQGDSAMYLCASGPRDRGIFGPGTRLTVT.